What follows are 21 T cell receptor beta chains derived from one specimen sequenced in a study of breast tumors, draining lymph nodes, adjacent tissues. TCRdb recomputed calls from the multiplex PCR reads with MiXCR, one row per CDR3 protein. The sample comprises fewer than 250,000 distinct CDR3 sequences, approximately 29% of which are singletons, and approximately 1.4% rests with the top ten. Samples came from axillary lymph nodes draining the breast cancer. The sample comprised axillary lymph node tissue. These receptors originate from a female donor with breast cancer. Some clones in this sample may be carry-over from other donors' samples.

This clonotype has a count of ten or more. The rearrangement uses TRBV5-1 and TRBJ2-3; TRBD1 aligns across 9 bases. The V and J ends lost 0 bases and 3 bases, in that order; junction bases with no gene match: 2. Germline CDR1 reads SGHRS; CDR2 reads YFSETQ. This CDR3 is built from 15 residues. CDR3 amino acids: CASSLGGQGTDTQYF. The CDR3 DNA follows: TGCGCCAGCAGCTTGGGGGGACAGGGTACAGATACGCAGTATTTT.

Many counts were recorded for this clonotype. The V call is TRBV13, the J call TRBJ1-2, with 8 bases identical to TRBD1. CDR3 length: 13 amino acids. Germline V gene lookup returns CDR1 PRHDT and CDR2 FYEKMQ (reference sequence). The V and J ends lost 5 bases and 4 bases, in that order; junction bases with no gene match: 3. The CDR3 region has the DNA TGTGCCAGCAGCCCCAGGGGGCTCTATGGCTACACCTTC. This codes for CASSPRGLYGYTF.

As concerns this clonotype: A much bigger clone sits one base away, suggesting this may be a read error. The V gene is TRBV6-5, the J gene TRBJ1-3, with D maybe TRBD1 (6 bases). V gave up 6 bases and J gave up 0 bases, with 15 bases separating them. CDR1 and CDR2 from the germline V gene are MNHEY and SVGAGI. The CDR3 length is 16 residues. The CDR3 spells CASSAADSSSGNTIYF. DNA for the CDR3: TGTGCCAGCAGCGCTGCGGACAGCAGCTCTGGAAACACCATATATTTT.

This clonotype was observed a single time. The chain uses TRBV20-1 and TRBJ2-6; TRBD1 matches 7 bases. V lost 0 bases to trimming and J lost 4 bases; unmatched junction nucleotides: 3. CDR1 and CDR2 from the germline V gene are DFQATT and SNEGSKA (reference sequence). This CDR3 region has 15 residues. In nucleotides, the CDR3 is TGCAGTGCTAGAGATACAGGGGCCGGGGCCAACGTCCTGACTTTC. Amino acid sequence: CSARDTGAGANVLTF.

This clonotype was counted at least ten times. The genes are TRBV28 and TRBJ2-7; D may be TRBD1 (5 bases). This CDR3 is 13 amino acids long. Germline loops: CDR1 MDHEN, CDR2 SYDVKM. V lost 3 bases to trimming and J lost 5 bases, with 11 bases between them. As DNA, the CDR3 is TGTGCCAGCAGTTTCTTAGGGGCCGACGAGCAGTACTTC. This codes for CASSFLGADEQYF.

This clonotype was observed at least ten times. The V call is TRBV6-1, the J call TRBJ2-2, with TRBD1 identical over 8 bases. This CDR3 is 15 amino acids long. Looked up from germline, CDR1 is MNHNS and CDR2 is SASEGT. J gave up 0 bases and V 6 bases, and 3 bases lay outside the gene matches. CDR3: CASRGTGSNTGELFF. The CDR3 DNA sequence: TGTGCCAGCAGGGGGACAGGTTCGAACACCGGGGAGCTGTTTTTT.

The rearrangement links TRBV19 to TRBJ2-5; 8 positions match TRBD1. The CDR3 has 15 residues. V lost 5 bases and J lost 2; bases outside the gene matches: 7. CDR1 LNHDA and CDR2 SQIVND come from the germline V gene (reference sequence). The CDR3 region is CASSVIGQGQETQYF. The DNA of the CDR3 is TGTGCCAGTAGTGTGATCGGACAGGGTCAAGAGACCCAGTACTTC.

This clonotype was counted at least ten times. An end of the junction does not agree with germline; a read error may underlie this. The chain couples TRBV11-2 to TRBJ2-1; 9 bases map to TRBD1. CDR1 and CDR2 from the germline V gene are SGHAT and FQNNGV. The CDR3 is 13 residues long. CDR3 bases: TGTGCCAGCAGCTATGGACAGGGGCTGTCAGTAGTCTTC. Protein: CASSYGQGLSVVF.

Turning to this clonotype: This sequence may be a read error, since a much larger clone differs from it by one base. The CDR3 ends on some other residue instead of the conserved phenylalanine or tryptophan, so this is likely a read error. The chain employs TRBV7-9 and TRBJ2-5; D gene unclear. CDR3 length equals 14 residues. Between the trimmed V and J ends, which lost 5 bases and 5 bases, there was a span of 15 bases. CDR1 is SEHNR and CDR2 is FQNEAQ in the germline V gene (reference sequence). CDR3 nucleotide sequence: TGTGCCAGCAGCCCCCGAGGAGTCCGGGAGACCCAGTACCCC. It translates to CASSPRGVRETQYP.

The chain joins TRBV6-1 to TRBJ1-1, with D perhaps matching TRBD1 (6 bases). Per germline, CDR1 MNHNS and CDR2 SASEGT. V was pared by 7 bases and J by 4 bases, with 19 bases between. The CDR3 covers 15 residues. This CDR3 reads CASTYARGAGTEAFF. In nucleotides, the CDR3 is TGTGCCAGCACCTACGCCAGGGGCGCGGGCACTGAAGCTTTCTTT.

The chain uses TRBV5-1 and TRBJ2-6; D uncertain. CDR1 and CDR2 from the germline V gene are SGHRS and YFSETQ. CDR3 length: 18 amino acids. V dropped 1 base and J dropped 0 bases, with 14 bases sitting between them. The CDR3 DNA reads as TGCGCCAGCAGCTTGTACAGTCCCTCTTTCTCTGGGGCCAACGTCCTGACTTTC. Translated, it gives CASSLYSPSFSGANVLTF. Combining the CDR3 with reference TRBV5-1 and TRBJ2-6 gives the whole variable domain KAGVTQTPRYLIKTRGQQVTLSCSPISGHRSVSWYQQTPGQGLQFLFEYFSETQRNKGNFPGRFSGRQFSNSRSEMNVSTLELGDSALYLCASSLYSPSFSGANVLTFGAGSRLTVL.

The gene calls are TRBV7-2 and TRBJ1-5; D not certain. V was shortened by 4 bases and J by 12 bases, with 4 bases between the two germline ends. The germline V gene encodes CDR1 SGHTA and CDR2 FQGNSA. This CDR3 contains 9 residues. The CDR3 is CASSSGQHF. DNA of the CDR3: TGTGCCAGCAGCTCCGGCCAGCATTTT. Complete variable domain (other parts from reference TRBV7-2 and TRBJ1-5): GAGVSQSPSNKVTEKGKDVELRCDPISGHTALYWYRQSLGQGLEFLIYFQGNSAPDKSGLPSDRFSAERTGGSVSTLTIQRTQQEDSAVYLCASSSGQHFGDGTRLSIL.

This clonotype has ten or more counts. This chain connects TRBV4-1 to TRBJ1-3; possible D gene TRBD1, 6 bases. This CDR3 is built from 16 residues. Germline lookup yields CDR1 MGHRA and CDR2 YSYEKL. The V end was cut by 5 bases, the J end by 2 bases, with 16 bases between. CDR3 in amino acids: CASSAKTGPPGNTIYF. The CDR3 DNA reads as TGCGCCAGCAGCGCAAAGACAGGCCCTCCTGGAAACACCATATATTTT.

In this sample, this clonotype turned up a few times. V usage is TRBV2 and J usage is TRBJ2-4; D possibly matches TRBD1 or TRBD2 (6 bases each). V was clipped by 10 bases and J by 0 bases, with 10 bases between them. The CDR3 runs to 13 residues. Germline CDR1 SNHLY, CDR2 FYNNEI. CDR3 protein: CATGGGAKNIQYF. The CDR3 nucleotides read TGTGCCACCGGAGGGGGAGCCAAAAACATTCAGTACTTC.

This clonotype was found many times. The chain combines TRBV5-1 with TRBJ2-7; D gene ambiguous. Looked up from germline, CDR1 is SGHRS and CDR2 is YFSETQ. With 0 bases removed from V and 2 bases from J, the gap between germline ends came to 18 bases. The CDR3 is 17 residues long. As DNA, the CDR3 is TGCGCCAGCAGCTTGGGGTCCGGAGTCTCACGCGCCTACGAGCAGTACTTC. It is translated as CASSLGSGVSRAYEQYF.

This chain links TRBV19 with TRBJ1-6, with D tentatively TRBD1 (5 bases). This CDR3 has 13 amino acids. V was clipped by 5 bases and J by 17 bases, with 19 bases between them. Germline CDR1 LNHDA, CDR2 SQIVND (reference sequence). The CDR3 is CASSPERGVSFHF. For the CDR3, the DNA is TGTGCCAGTAGTCCTGAGAGAGGGGTCTCCTTCCACTTT. Based on the CDR3 plus reference TRBV19 and TRBJ1-6, the full variable domain is DGGITQSPKYLFRKEGQNVTLSCEQNLNHDAMYWYRQDPGQGLRLIYYSQIVNDFQKGDIAEGYSVSREKKESFPLTVTSAQKNPTAFYLCASSPERGVSFHFGNGTRLTVT.

This chain connects TRBV4-1 to TRBJ2-3; D may correspond to TRBD1 or TRBD2 (5 bases each). The CDR3 is made up of 14 amino acids. Germline V gene sequence: CDR1 MGHRA, CDR2 YSYEKL. V lost 0 bases and J lost 3, with 7 bases in between. The DNA for the CDR3 is TGCGCCAGCAGCCAAGATTGGGGGACAGATACGCAGTATTTT. Protein sequence: CASSQDWGTDTQYF.

This clonotype was found many times. This chain connects TRBV30 to TRBJ2-5; 11 nucleotides line up with TRBD1. Trimming at V came to 8 bases and at J to 4 bases, leaving 6 bases not matched to a gene. CDR1 is GTSNPN, CDR2 SVGIG, per germline (reference sequence). The CDR3 has 13 amino acids. In DNA form, the CDR3 reads TGTGCCAGCGGGACAGGGGGAGGAGAGACCCAGTACTTC. Translated: CASGTGGGETQYF.

The CDR3 protein is CATSRAGGNQPQHF. In DNA form, the CDR3 reads TGTGCCACCAGCAGAGCAGGGGGCAATCAGCCCCAGCATTTT. The chain combines TRBV15 with TRBJ1-5; a weak D match, TRBD1 (6 bases). The CDR3 covers 14 residues. Trimming stripped 1 base from V and 2 bases from J, with 6 bases between. Germline CDR1 LNHNV, CDR2 YYDKDF (reference sequence).

This clonotype was detected ten times or more. V gene TRBV5-8 combines with J gene TRBJ2-7, with TRBD2 matching 14 bases. The V gene end was trimmed by 4 bases and the J gene end by 10 bases; junction bases not matched to a gene: 7. This CDR3 is built from 14 residues. Germline CDR1 and CDR2: SGHTS and YDEGEE. The CDR3 nucleotides are TGTGCCAGCAGCAAGGGACTAGCGGGAGAGAAACAGTACTTC. Amino acids: CASSKGLAGEKQYF.

The chain combines TRBV10-2 with TRBJ1-1; no definite D call. Germline V gives CDR1 WSHSY, CDR2 SAAADI. The CDR3 extends over 14 amino acids. V was trimmed by 0 bases and J by 11 bases, leaving 16 bases between them. The CDR3, as DNA: TGCGCCAGCAGTGAGTCGGTGGGAAGCATGGAGGCTTTCTTT. Translating it yields CASSESVGSMEAFF.